The rows below give T cell receptor beta chains drawn from one sample of a study of blood T cell repertoires in COVID-19. Assay: immunoSEQ multiplex PCR; the TCRdb copy retains only in-frame clones and omits some. The sample includes approximately 190,000 clones, about 88% of them seen just once. Sequencing was done on a sample of peripheral blood. The receptors shown here come from a man between 65 and 80 years old with active or convalescent COVID-19. The CDR3 runs from the conserved cysteine through the conserved F or W. Each record gives: D gene, clone size, J gene, V gene, CDR3 protein, CDR3 DNA. The D gene is left open where the match is weak. The size of a clone is reported for some rows only, either as once, few or many, or as a class for expanded clones.

d_call: .
clone_size: .
j_call: TRBJ2-3
v_call: TRBV20-1
cdr3_aa: CSALQDTQYF
cdr3_nt: TGCAGTGCCCTACAGGATACGCAGTATTTT

d_call: TRBD1
clone_size: .
j_call: TRBJ1-2
v_call: TRBV28
cdr3_aa: CASSPGTGTAYGYTF
cdr3_nt: TGTGCCAGCAGTCCTGGGACAGGGACAGCTTATGGCTACACCTTC

d_call: TRBD2
clone_size: .
j_call: TRBJ2-4
v_call: TRBV28
cdr3_aa: CATRRASGSLNIQYF
cdr3_nt: TGTGCCACACGCCGGGCTAGCGGGAGTTTGAACATTCAGTACTTC

d_call: .
clone_size: .
j_call: TRBJ1-6
v_call: TRBV5-4
cdr3_aa: CASTIRGNSPLHF
cdr3_nt: TGTGCCAGCACTATAAGGGGGAATTCACCCCTCCACTTT

d_call: .
clone_size: .
j_call: TRBJ1-1
v_call: TRBV18
cdr3_aa: CASSQGRGSTEAFF
cdr3_nt: TGTGCCAGCTCCCAGGGGCGAGGGTCCACTGAAGCTTTCTTT

d_call: TRBD2
clone_size: .
j_call: TRBJ2-1
v_call: TRBV7-9
cdr3_aa: CASSLTSGELYDEQFF
cdr3_nt: TGTGCCAGCAGCCTTACTAGCGGAGAGCTTTACGATGAGCAGTTCTTC

d_call: .
clone_size: once
j_call: TRBJ2-4
v_call: TRBV10-1
cdr3_aa: CASSDSLAKNIQYF
cdr3_nt: TGCGCCAGCAGTGACAGTCTAGCCAAAAACATTCAGTACTTC

d_call: TRBD1
clone_size: .
j_call: TRBJ2-7
v_call: TRBV6-6
cdr3_aa: CASSYQRTGLDEQYF
cdr3_nt: TGTGCCAGCAGTTACCAAAGGACAGGGTTGGACGAGCAGTACTTC

d_call: TRBD2
clone_size: .
j_call: TRBJ2-7
v_call: TRBV18
cdr3_aa: CASSPRLAGSYEQYF
cdr3_nt: TGTGCCAGCTCACCGCGACTAGCCGGCTCCTACGAGCAGTACTTC

d_call: .
clone_size: once
j_call: TRBJ2-7
v_call: TRBV28
cdr3_aa: CAIQGSYEQYF
cdr3_nt: TGTGCCATTCAGGGGTCCTACGAGCAGTACTTC

d_call: TRBD2
clone_size: .
j_call: TRBJ2-3
v_call: TRBV2
cdr3_aa: CASIQTSGSVDTQYF
cdr3_nt: TGTGCCAGCATCCAGACTAGCGGGAGTGTAGATACGCAGTATTTT

d_call: TRBD1
clone_size: .
j_call: TRBJ2-5
v_call: TRBV5-4
cdr3_aa: CASSPGTGPQTQYF
cdr3_nt: TGTGCCAGCAGCCCTGGGACAGGCCCCCAGACCCAGTACTTC

d_call: .
clone_size: .
j_call: TRBJ1-5
v_call: TRBV3-1/TRBV3-2
cdr3_aa: CASSQDSRTGNQPQHF
cdr3_nt: TGTGCCAGCAGCCAAGATTCAAGGACAGGCAATCAGCCCCAGCATTTT

d_call: .
clone_size: .
j_call: TRBJ2-3
v_call: TRBV18
cdr3_aa: CASSPPGLTDTQYF
cdr3_nt: TGTGCCAGCTCTCCACCGGGACTCACAGATACGCAGTATTTT

d_call: TRBD2
clone_size: once
j_call: TRBJ2-3
v_call: TRBV27
cdr3_aa: CASRRTSGRSPSTDTQYF
cdr3_nt: TGTGCCAGCCGACGGACTAGCGGGAGGTCCCCTAGCACAGATACGCAGTATTTT

d_call: .
clone_size: .
j_call: TRBJ2-2
v_call: TRBV7-2
cdr3_aa: CASSLVQLNTGELFF
cdr3_nt: TGTGCCAGCAGCTTAGTACAGCTAAACACCGGGGAGCTGTTTTTT

d_call: .
clone_size: .
j_call: TRBJ2-5
v_call: TRBV29-1
cdr3_aa: CSVRGETQYF
cdr3_nt: TGCAGCGTGAGAGGAGAGACCCAGTACTTC

d_call: .
clone_size: .
j_call: TRBJ1-5
v_call: TRBV30
cdr3_aa: CAWSVKQINQPQHF
cdr3_nt: TGTGCCTGGAGTGTAAAACAGATCAATCAGCCCCAGCATTTT

d_call: TRBD2
clone_size: .
j_call: TRBJ2-3
v_call: TRBV4-3
cdr3_aa: CASSPTSSAPDTQYF
cdr3_nt: TGCGCCAGCAGCCCGACTAGCTCGGCGCCAGATACGCAGTATTTT

d_call: TRBD1
clone_size: .
j_call: TRBJ1-1
v_call: TRBV12-3/TRBV12-4
cdr3_aa: CASAGQGDAEAFF
cdr3_nt: TGTGCCAGCGCCGGACAGGGGGACGCTGAAGCTTTCTTT

d_call: .
clone_size: .
j_call: TRBJ1-4
v_call: TRBV2
cdr3_aa: CASRRTASNEKLFF
cdr3_nt: TGTGCCAGCAGGAGGACAGCCAGTAATGAAAAACTGTTTTTT

d_call: .
clone_size: .
j_call: TRBJ1-6
v_call: TRBV10-3
cdr3_aa: CANAGTLNSPLHF
cdr3_nt: TGTGCCAACGCCGGGACACTTAATTCACCCCTCCACTTT

d_call: .
clone_size: .
j_call: TRBJ2-3
v_call: TRBV15
cdr3_aa: CATSRPSSTDTQYF
cdr3_nt: TGTGCCACCAGCAGGCCTAGTAGCACAGATACGCAGTATTTT

d_call: TRBD1
clone_size: .
j_call: TRBJ2-1
v_call: TRBV19
cdr3_aa: CASRVGQGLNEQFF
cdr3_nt: TGTGCCAGCCGGGTCGGACAGGGGTTGAATGAGCAGTTCTTC

d_call: TRBD1
clone_size: few
j_call: TRBJ2-7
v_call: TRBV6-5
cdr3_aa: CASRRQGSYEQYF
cdr3_nt: TGTGCCAGCAGGAGACAGGGCTCCTACGAGCAGTACTTC

d_call: .
clone_size: .
j_call: TRBJ2-3
v_call: TRBV2
cdr3_aa: CASSYDSSTDTQYF
cdr3_nt: TGTGCCAGCAGTTACGACAGTAGCACAGATACGCAGTATTTT

d_call: .
clone_size: .
j_call: TRBJ2-1
v_call: TRBV7-2
cdr3_aa: CASSLVGGNEQFF
cdr3_nt: TGTGCCAGCAGCTTAGTCGGGGGCAATGAGCAGTTCTTC

d_call: .
clone_size: .
j_call: TRBJ2-5
v_call: TRBV7-2
cdr3_aa: CASSKEVQGLGTQYF
cdr3_nt: TGTGCCAGCAGCAAAGAGGTGCAGGGTTTAGGGACCCAGTACTTC

d_call: .
clone_size: .
j_call: TRBJ1-2
v_call: TRBV12-3/TRBV12-4
cdr3_aa: CASSPTGKGGYTF
cdr3_nt: TGTGCCAGCAGCCCCACCGGAAAGGGGGGCTACACCTTC

d_call: .
clone_size: .
j_call: TRBJ2-1
v_call: TRBV4-2
cdr3_aa: CASSPDSILAESYNEQFF
cdr3_nt: TGTGCCAGCAGCCCGGACAGCATCCTAGCGGAAAGCTACAATGAGCAGTTCTTC

d_call: .
clone_size: .
j_call: TRBJ2-5
v_call: TRBV6-5
cdr3_aa: CASREGARWETQYF
cdr3_nt: TGTGCCAGCAGGGAGGGAGCTAGGTGGGAGACCCAGTACTTC

d_call: .
clone_size: once
j_call: TRBJ1-5
v_call: TRBV6-2/TRBV6-3
cdr3_aa: CASSLQRPNQPQHF
cdr3_nt: TGTGCCAGCAGTTTACAGAGACCCAATCAGCCCCAGCATTTT

d_call: TRBD1
clone_size: once
j_call: TRBJ1-4
v_call: TRBV9
cdr3_aa: CASSATGTGREKLFF
cdr3_nt: TGTGCCAGCAGCGCAACCGGGACAGGGAGGGAAAAACTGTTTTTT

d_call: TRBD1
clone_size: .
j_call: TRBJ1-5
v_call: TRBV7-9
cdr3_aa: CASSLWSQGAVQPQHF
cdr3_nt: TGTGCCAGCAGCTTATGGTCGCAGGGGGCAGTTCAGCCCCAGCATTTT

d_call: TRBD1
clone_size: .
j_call: TRBJ1-3
v_call: TRBV5-6
cdr3_aa: CASSLVGTGLGNTIYF
cdr3_nt: TGTGCCAGCAGCTTGGTCGGGACAGGGCTGGGAAACACCATATATTTT